These 15 T cell receptor beta chains share one sample of origin, sequenced in a study of T cell responses to AZD1222 COVID-19 vaccine. The assay was immunoSEQ multiplex PCR, and TCRdb's table has in-frame clones only and misses some. The table lists around 130,000 clones, 80% to 90% of them singletons. The sample was peripheral blood, taken on day 0 of AZD1222 vaccination. These TCRs come from an adult in good health.

V gene TRBV15 combines with J gene TRBJ1-5; D is perhaps TRBD1 (5 bases). V gave up 5 bases and J gave up 5 bases, with 16 bases separating them. CDR3 size: 15 residues. Germline CDR1 LNHNV, CDR2 YYDKDF (reference sequence). The CDR3 DNA follows: TGTGCCACCAGCCCGCCTGGAGGGGTGGATCAGCCCCAGCATTTT. This gives the protein CATSPPGGVDQPQHF.

V and J are TRBV7-2 and TRBJ2-3; the match to TRBD2 covers 9 bases. CDR3 size: 15 residues. V dropped 6 bases and J dropped 4; count of bases not matched to a gene: 8. In germline, CDR1 is SGHTA, CDR2 FQGNSA. CDR3 residues: CASRLSGRAADTQYF. In nucleotides, the CDR3 is TGTGCCAGCAGACTTAGCGGGAGAGCTGCAGATACGCAGTATTTT.

In this sample, this clone turned up once. The DNA for the CDR3 is TGCAGTGCTAGTCAAGGAGGCTTTGGTTCCTATAATTCACCCCTCCACTTT. Translated: CSASQGGFGSYNSPLHF. V is TRBV20-1 and J is TRBJ1-6; D gene uncertain. The V and J ends lost 3 bases and 1 base respectively, with 16 bases between them. CDR1 and CDR2 from the germline V gene are DFQATT and SNEGSKA (reference sequence). CDR3 size: 17 residues.

In its sample, this clone was seen a few times. The chain has TRBV6-5 and TRBJ1-1; 7 nucleotides match TRBD1. The trim removed 2 bases at V and 2 bases at J, leaving 8 bases unmatched. Germline V CDR1 and CDR2: MNHEY, SVGAGI. The CDR3 consists of 16 residues. CDR3 DNA: TGTGCCAGCAGTTACGAAACCGGGACAGAAAACACTGAAGCTTTCTTT. The encoded protein is CASSYETGTENTEAFF.

The J gene is TRBJ2-1, the V gene TRBV7-2; D is unclear. Trimming shortened V by 2 bases and J by 2 bases, and 10 bases separated the two germline ends. The CDR3 runs to 15 residues. CDR1 is SGHTA and CDR2 is FQGNSA in the germline V gene. Here the CDR3 DNA reads TGTGCCAGCAGCTTATACCAGGATACCTACAATGAGCAGTTCTTC. Translating gives CASSLYQDTYNEQFF.

The DNA for the CDR3 is TGTGCTAGTGCTTTTGGACAAACTTACGAGCAGTACTTC. Residues: CASAFGQTYEQYF. The chain couples TRBV12-5 to TRBJ2-7; D possibly corresponds to TRBD1 (5 bases). CDR1 is LGHNT and CDR2 is FRNRAP in the germline V gene. The germline V and J ends were trimmed by 7 bases and 4 bases, with 14 bases remaining between them. The CDR3 contains 13 residues.

The chain employs TRBV6-5 and TRBJ1-2; 8 positions agree with TRBD1. The V and J ends lost 6 bases and 3 bases, in that order; junction bases with no gene match: 9. Germline loops: CDR1 MNHEY, CDR2 SVGAGI. The CDR3 sequence is 15 residues long. CDR3 region: CASSGGRGLDYGYTF. In DNA, the CDR3 is TGTGCCAGCAGCGGGGGCAGGGGGCTGGACTATGGCTACACCTTC.

This clone has a single count. This chain connects TRBV11-3 to TRBJ2-1; maybe TRBD2 (5 bases). The CDR3 runs 13 residues. The germline gives CDR1 SGHNT, CDR2 YENEEA. Trimming pared 4 bases from V and 9 bases from J, leaving 13 bases between. The DNA for the CDR3 is TGTGCCAGCAGCTCATCCGGGGAAACTGAGCAGTTCTTC. It specifies CASSSSGETEQFF. The variable domain in full, with the rest retrieved from reference TRBV11-3 and TRBJ2-1, is EAGVVQSPRYKIIEKKQPVAFWCNPISGHNTLYWYLQNLGQGPELLIRYENEEAVDDSQLPKDRFSAERLKGVDSTLKIQPAELGDSAVYLCASSSSGETEQFFGPGTRLTVL.

CDR3 region: CASSYSGSPLHF. The CDR3 bases are TGTGCCAGCAGTTACAGTGGATCACCCCTCCACTTT. The rearrangement uses TRBV7-9 and TRBJ1-6; D unresolved. The CDR3 sequence is 12 residues long. CDR1 and CDR2 from the germline V gene are SEHNR and FQNEAQ (reference sequence). Trimming took 6 bases from V and 10 from J, leaving 10 bases between them.

The chain links TRBV7-9 to TRBJ1-1; D may be TRBD1 (6 bases). Germline V gene sequence: CDR1 SEHNR, CDR2 FQNEAQ (reference sequence). V lost 6 bases and J 5 bases, leaving 13 bases between the germline ends. CDR3 length: 13 amino acids. In nucleotides, the CDR3 is TGTGCCAGCAGGCTGGAGGGGGTTACTGAAGCTTTCTTT. It codes for CASRLEGVTEAFF.

DNA of the CDR3: TGTGCCAGCAGTGAATTGGTTTACGAGCAGTACTTC. This encodes CASSELVYEQYF. The rearrangement uses TRBV2 and TRBJ2-7; D remains unclear. Per the germline V gene, CDR1 is SNHLY and CDR2 is FYNNEI. The germline V and J ends were trimmed by 2 bases and 4 bases, with 6 bases remaining between them. The CDR3 contains 12 residues.

This chain uses TRBV27 with TRBJ1-2; 7 nucleotides match TRBD1. The CDR3 covers 14 residues. CDR1 and CDR2 from the germline V gene are MNHEY and SMNVEV (reference sequence). Losses at the gene ends were 5 bases for V and 1 base for J; bases not matched to a gene: 4. The CDR3 loop reads CASSRQGGNYGYTF. In nucleotides, the CDR3 is TGTGCCAGCAGTAGACAGGGAGGTAACTATGGCTACACCTTC.

A single count supports this clone. The J gene is TRBJ1-4, the V gene TRBV29-1; D not certain. The CDR3 loop spans 13 amino acids. Trimming cost V 1 base and J 3 bases, with 6 bases left between them. CDR1 and CDR2 (germline): SQVTM, ANQGSEA. The CDR3 sequence: CSVEVGANEKLFF. In DNA, the CDR3 is TGCAGCGTTGAAGTGGGAGCTAATGAAAAACTGTTTTTT.

V and J are TRBV6-5 and TRBJ2-7; D not resolved. The CDR3 is 13 amino acids. The V gene lost 2 bases and the J gene lost 5 bases, with 10 bases spanning the gap. The germline V gene encodes CDR1 MNHEY and CDR2 SVGAGI. In DNA, the CDR3 is TGTGCCAGCAGTTACCGCGGCCGCGACGAGCAGTACTTC. Its translation is CASSYRGRDEQYF.

The rearrangement uses TRBV7-8 and TRBJ2-5, with D perhaps matching TRBD1 (6 bases). Germline loops: CDR1 SGHVS, CDR2 FQNEAQ. With 10 bases removed from V and 1 base from J, the gap between germline ends came to 16 bases. The CDR3 totals 14 residues. CDR3 sequence (DNA): TGTGCCACAGCATACAGGGCCCGCCAAGAGACCCAGTACTTC. It translates to CATAYRARQETQYF.